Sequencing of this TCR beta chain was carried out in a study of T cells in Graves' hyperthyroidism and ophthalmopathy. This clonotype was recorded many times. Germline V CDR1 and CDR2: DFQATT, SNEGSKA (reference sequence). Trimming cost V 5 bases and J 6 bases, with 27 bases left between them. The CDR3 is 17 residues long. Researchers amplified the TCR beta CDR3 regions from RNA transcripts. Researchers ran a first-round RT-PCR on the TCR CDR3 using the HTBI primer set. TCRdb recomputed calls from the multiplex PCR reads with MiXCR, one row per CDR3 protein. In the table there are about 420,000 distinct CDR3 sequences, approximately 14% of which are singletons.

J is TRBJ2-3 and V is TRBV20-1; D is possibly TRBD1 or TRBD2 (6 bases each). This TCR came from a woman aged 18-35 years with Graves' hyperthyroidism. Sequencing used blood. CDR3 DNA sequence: TGCAGTGCTCAAGAGGGGGGCTTCCTAATTGATAGGGATACGCAGTATTTT. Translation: CSAQEGGFLIDRDTQYF.